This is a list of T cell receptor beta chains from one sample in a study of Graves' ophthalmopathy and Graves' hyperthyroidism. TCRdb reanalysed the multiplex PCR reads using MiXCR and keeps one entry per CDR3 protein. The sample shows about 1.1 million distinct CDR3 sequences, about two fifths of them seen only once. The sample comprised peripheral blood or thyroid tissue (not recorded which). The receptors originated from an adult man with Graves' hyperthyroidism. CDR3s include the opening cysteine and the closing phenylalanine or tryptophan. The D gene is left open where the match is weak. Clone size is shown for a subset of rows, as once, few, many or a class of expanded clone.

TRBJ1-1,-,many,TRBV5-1,TGCGCCAGCAGCCAAGGGACGGTCAACACTGAAGCTTTCTTT,CASSQGTVNTEAFF
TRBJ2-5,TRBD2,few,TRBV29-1,TGCAGCGTTTACCTCGGGGGGGCCAAGCCCCAAGAGACCCAGTACTTC,CSVYLGGAKPQETQYF
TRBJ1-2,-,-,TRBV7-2,TGTGCCAGCGCCTCATACTCTGGAAACACCTTC,CASASYSGNTF
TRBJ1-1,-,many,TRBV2,TGTGCCAGCAGCGAGGGGGGTGCCGTCGTGAACACTGAAGCTTTCTTT,CASSEGGAVVNTEAFF
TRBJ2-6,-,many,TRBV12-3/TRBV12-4,TGTGCCAGCAGTATGGGGGCGGGCGGGGCCAACGTCCTGACTTTC,CASSMGAGGANVLTF
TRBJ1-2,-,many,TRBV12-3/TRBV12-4,TGTGCCAGCAGCCTTGGGACTCGTATGGGCTACACCTTC,CASSLGTRMGYTF
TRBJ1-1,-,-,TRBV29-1,TGCAGCGCCGAGGGACGGAACACTGAAGCTTTCTTT,CSAEGRNTEAFF
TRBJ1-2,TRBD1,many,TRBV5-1,TGCGCCAGCAGCAAGGACAGGGGGGATAACTATGGCTACACCTTC,CASSKDRGDNYGYTF
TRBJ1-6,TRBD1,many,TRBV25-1,TGTGCCAGCACCGTGACAGGGGCCCCTAATTCACCCCTCCACTTT,CASTVTGAPNSPLHF
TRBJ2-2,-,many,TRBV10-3,TGTGCCATCATCGAGAAGGCGAACACCGGGGAGCTGTTTTTT,CAIIEKANTGELFF
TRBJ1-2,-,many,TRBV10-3,TGTGCCATCAAAGGGGACGGTTATGGCTACACCTTC,CAIKGDGYGYTF
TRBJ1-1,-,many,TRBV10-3,TGTGCCATCAGTGAGTCGGCAGCGCTGAACACTGAAGCTTTCTTT,CAISESAALNTEAFF
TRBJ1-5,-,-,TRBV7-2,TGTGCCAGCAGCGTCACCGGTCCGCATAATCAGCCCCAGCATTTT,CASSVTGPHNQPQHF
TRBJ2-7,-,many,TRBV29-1,TGCAGCGTTGAAGAATCTGGGACACGCTACGAGCAGTACTTC,CSVEESGTRYEQYF
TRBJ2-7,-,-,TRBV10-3,TGTGCCATCAGTGATCGCGGGACCGCCTACGAGCAGTACTTC,CAISDRGTAYEQYF
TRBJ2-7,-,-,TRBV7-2,TGTGCCAGCAGCGTTGAGGGTCCCCGACCCCCCTACGAGCAGTACTTC,CASSVEGPRPPYEQYF
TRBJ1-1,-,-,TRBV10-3,TGTGCCATCAATCCAACAGGTCAGAACACTGAAGCTTTCTTT,CAINPTGQNTEAFF
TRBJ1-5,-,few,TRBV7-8,TGTGCCAGCAGCTTAGTCCAGGGGCAGGGGCCTGGATGGCCCCAGCATTTT,CASSLVQGQGPGWPQHF
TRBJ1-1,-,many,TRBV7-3,TGTGCCAGCAGCCAACAAAGTCACACTGAAGCTTTCTTT,CASSQQSHTEAFF
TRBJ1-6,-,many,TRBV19,TGTGCCAGTAGTATGACAGCCGCATCACCCCTCCACTTT,CASSMTAASPLHF
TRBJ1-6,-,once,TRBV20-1,TGCAGTGCCCACGGTCCCTCCCGGAATTCACCCCTCCACTTT,CSAHGPSRNSPLHF
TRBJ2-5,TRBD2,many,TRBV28,TGTGCCAGCAGCCCGACTAGCGGGTATCAAGAGACCCAGTACTTC,CASSPTSGYQETQYF
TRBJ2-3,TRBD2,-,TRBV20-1,TGCAGTGCTCGGGAGGGCGGGGCTCCCCCGTATTTT,CSAREGGAPPYF
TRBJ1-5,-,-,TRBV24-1,TGTGCCACCAGTGAAGAGACATACAATCAGCCCCAGCATTTT,CATSEETYNQPQHF
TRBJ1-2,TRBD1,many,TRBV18,TGTGCCAGCTCACCATCCCCGACAGGGGTGGATGGCTACACCTTC,CASSPSPTGVDGYTF
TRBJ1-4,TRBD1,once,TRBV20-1,TGCAGTGCTAGAATACAGGGGACAGGGAAGGAAAAACTGTTTTTT,CSARIQGTGKEKLFF
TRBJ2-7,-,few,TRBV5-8,TGTGCCAGCAGCTTGGCCCCAGGGGGGGTAGAGGAGCAGTACTTC,CASSLAPGGVEEQYF
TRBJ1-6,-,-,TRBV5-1,TGCGCCAGCAGCTTGCTGCCAGGCATGAACACTGAAGCTTCACCCCTCCACTTT,CASSLLPGMNTEASPLHF
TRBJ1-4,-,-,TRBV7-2,TGTGCCAGCACCCGTGGGCAGACGATTAATGAAAAACTGTTTTTT,CASTRGQTINEKLFF
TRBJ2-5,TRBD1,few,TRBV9,TGTGCCAGCTCACTACTGACAGGGAACCAAGAGACCCAGTACTTC,CASSLLTGNQETQYF
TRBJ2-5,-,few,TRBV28,TGTGCCAGCAGTTTCCCAAGGGAGTTCGAGACCCAGTACTTC,CASSFPREFETQYF
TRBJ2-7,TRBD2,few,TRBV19,TGTGCCAGTAGTAAGAACGGGGGGGGGACCTACGAGCAGTACTTC,CASSKNGGGTYEQYF
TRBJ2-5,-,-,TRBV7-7,TGTGCTAGCAGCTTGGAGGGCGGGGAGGCCCAGTACTTC,CASSLEGGEAQYF
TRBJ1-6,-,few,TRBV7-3,TGTGCCAGCAGCTACTCAAATGATTCACCCCTCCACTTT,CASSYSNDSPLHF
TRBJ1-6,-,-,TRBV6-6,TGTGCCAGCAGTAGAGTGACAACTTACCCGAATTCACCCCTCCACTTT,CASSRVTTYPNSPLHF
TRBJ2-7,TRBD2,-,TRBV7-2,TGTGCCAGCACCAGACTAGCGGGTCCCTCCTACGAGCAGTACTTC,CASTRLAGPSYEQYF
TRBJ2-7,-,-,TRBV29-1,TGCAGCGTTGGAGAAGGACGAACCTACGAGCAGTACTTC,CSVGEGRTYEQYF